One and the same sample provided the 17 T cell receptor beta chains below, sequenced in a study of CD8 T cells in ankylosing spondylitis. TCRdb re-derived calls from the 5' RACE reads in MiXCR, one entry per CDR3 protein. The table records a few hundred thousand distinct CDR3 sequences, around 8% of them present only once. Whole-study results and caveats: A TCR beta motif of 8 or 9 highly homologous variants appeared characteristic of ankylosing spondylitis blood.

Their antigens remain unidentified. Sequenced material: blood, either unsorted or a sorted T cell fraction (not recorded which). Source of these receptors: a male donor with ankylosing spondylitis.

The V call is TRBV6-1, the J call TRBJ2-1; 7 bases map to TRBD1. V lost 7 bases, J lost 1 base, and 13 bases stayed unmatched. The CDR3 runs 17 residues. Germline V gene sequence: CDR1 MNHNS, CDR2 SASEGT. This chain's CDR3 is CASIDTETGISYNEQFF. CDR3 coding DNA: TGTGCCAGCATCGACACCGAGACAGGGATTTCCTACAATGAGCAGTTCTTC.

This clonotype was observed many times. V usage is TRBV20-1 and J usage is TRBJ1-1; TRBD1 is a possible D gene (6 bases). The CDR3 length is 15 residues. CDR1 DFQATT and CDR2 SNEGSKA come from the germline V gene (reference sequence). Trimming shortened V by 6 bases and J by 4 bases, and 21 bases separated the two germline ends. The CDR3 loop reads CSAPDSLMLFTEAFF. CDR3 DNA sequence: TGCAGTGCCCCGGACAGTTTGATGCTTTTCACTGAAGCTTTCTTT.

V is TRBV24-1 and J is TRBJ2-6, with unresolved D. The CDR3 spans 19 residues. V was cut by 3 bases and J by 0 bases, with 17 bases left in between. Germline V CDR1 and CDR2: KGHDR, SFDVKD. The CDR3 nucleotides read TGTGCCACCAGTGATCCCTCGCACAGCTTAGACTCTGGGGCCAACGTCCTGACTTTC. Encoded protein: CATSDPSHSLDSGANVLTF.

This clonotype has a count of ten or more. The chain employs TRBV20-1 and TRBJ1-5; 8 nucleotides agree with TRBD1. Trimming took 2 bases from V and 0 from J; bases not matched to a gene: 6. Germline-derived CDR1 and CDR2 are DFQATT and SNEGSKA (reference sequence). This CDR3 has 16 amino acids. The CDR3: CSARSQGAYSNQPQHF. The CDR3 DNA reads as TGCAGTGCTAGATCCCAGGGGGCGTATAGCAATCAGCCCCAGCATTTT.

This clonotype was seen a few times. The J gene is TRBJ1-1, the V gene TRBV25-1; D unclear. The germline V gene encodes CDR1 MGHDK and CDR2 SYGVNS. The CDR3 runs to 14 residues. V was cut by 3 bases and J by 0 bases, with 8 bases left in between. The CDR3 DNA is TGTGCCAGCAGTGACCCACGACTGAACACTGAAGCTTTCTTT. This codes for CASSDPRLNTEAFF.

The chain couples TRBV7-3 to TRBJ2-2; 8 bases are a match to TRBD1. The CDR3 loop spans 15 amino acids. J was trimmed by 4 bases and V by 2 bases; bases with no gene match: 3. CDR1 and CDR2 from the germline V gene are SGHTA and FQGTGA. CDR3: CASSLLQGGTGELFF. The CDR3, as DNA: TGTGCCAGCAGCTTACTACAGGGGGGCACCGGGGAGCTGTTTTTT.

The chain links TRBV10-3 to TRBJ1-2; D gene ambiguous. Trimming removed 2 bases from V and 1 base from J, with 2 bases in between. Germline values: CDR1 ENHRY, CDR2 SYGVKD. CDR3 length: 12 residues. The CDR3 reads CAISESNYGYTF. In nucleotides, the CDR3 is TGTGCCATCAGTGAGAGTAACTATGGCTACACCTTC.

This clonotype was detected ten times or more. The chain is built from TRBV29-1 and TRBJ2-1; no firm D call. V was clipped by 6 bases and J by 10 bases, with 13 bases between them. The CDR3 sequence is 11 residues long. Germline V gives CDR1 SQVTM, CDR2 ANQGSEA. For the CDR3, the DNA is TGCAGCGTACGCGATAGGCGGGAGCAGTTCTTC. It is translated as CSVRDRREQFF.

Ten or more counts support this clonotype. The chain couples TRBV29-1 to TRBJ2-2, with 8 nucleotides matching TRBD2. Trimming took 4 bases from V and 6 from J; bases not matched to a gene: 7. Germline CDR1 SQVTM, CDR2 ANQGSEA. The CDR3 runs 14 residues. CDR3 DNA: TGCAGCGTTGGCAAAGCGGGAGTCGCCGGGGAGCTGTTTTTT. This encodes CSVGKAGVAGELFF.

The J gene is TRBJ2-6, the V gene TRBV7-9; D call uncertain. This CDR3 comprises 13 residues. Germline CDR1 is SEHNR and CDR2 is FQNEAQ (reference sequence). The germline V and J ends were trimmed by 5 bases and 4 bases, with 6 bases remaining between them. This chain's CDR3 is CASSPLGANVLTF. CDR3 in DNA: TGTGCCAGCAGCCCACTCGGGGCCAACGTCCTGACTTTC.

V is TRBV4-1 and J is TRBJ2-7; 8 bases fit TRBD1. V lost 5 bases to trimming and J lost 3 bases; unmatched junction nucleotides: 6. Per germline, CDR1 MGHRA and CDR2 YSYEKL. CDR3 length: 14 amino acids. As DNA, the CDR3 is TGCGCCAGCAGCTGGGGGACAGGACTCTACGAGCAGTACTTC. Protein sequence: CASSWGTGLYEQYF.

The chain joins TRBV11-2 to TRBJ1-1, with 7 bases aligning to TRBD1. The germline gives CDR1 SGHAT, CDR2 FQNNGV. V trimming: 5 bases; J trimming: 4 bases; junction bases outside the gene matches: 13. This CDR3 comprises 16 residues. As DNA, the CDR3 is TGTGCCAGCAGCCCACGGGACAGACAATTGGTCACTGAAGCTTTCTTT. Encoded protein: CASSPRDRQLVTEAFF.

The table lists this clonotype with a few counts. The chain has TRBV7-3 and TRBJ2-5; tentatively, D is TRBD1 (5 bases). Trimming took off 4 bases at V and 5 bases at J, with 17 bases between the two ends. CDR1 is SGHTA, CDR2 FQGTGA, per germline. The CDR3 has 15 residues. CDR3 sequence reads: CASSSTPGQWETQYF. The CDR3 DNA reads as TGTGCCAGCAGCTCCACTCCCGGACAATGGGAGACCCAGTACTTC.

This clonotype has more than one count but fewer than ten. The chain carries TRBV28 and TRBJ1-1; D gene unclear. Trimming stripped 1 base from V and 0 bases from J, with 9 bases between. This CDR3 region has 15 residues. CDR1 is MDHEN, CDR2 SYDVKM, per germline. CDR3 in DNA: TGTGCCAGCAGTTTATCCCCTGCAATGAACACTGAAGCTTTCTTT. Translating gives CASSLSPAMNTEAFF.

The rearrangement links TRBV5-1 to TRBJ2-7, with D maybe TRBD2 (5 bases). V lost 0 bases to trimming and J lost 1 base, with 11 bases between them. Germline V CDR1 and CDR2: SGHRS, YFSETQ. This CDR3 has 15 residues. CDR3: CASSLGLASSYEQYF. In nucleotides, the CDR3 is TGCGCCAGCAGCTTGGGGCTAGCTTCGTCCTACGAGCAGTACTTC.

The sample holds a few counts of this clonotype. The J gene is TRBJ1-4, the V gene TRBV30, with D possibly TRBD1 on 5 matching bases. This CDR3 is 14 amino acids long. The germline V gene encodes CDR1 GTSNPN and CDR2 SVGIG (reference sequence). V lost 8 bases and J lost 0, with 13 bases in between. CDR3 sequence (DNA): TGTGCCCGGTCGCAGGGACCAACTAATGAAAAACTGTTTTTT. As protein: CARSQGPTNEKLFF. Full variable domain (rest looked up from reference TRBV30 and TRBJ1-4): SQTIHQWPATLVQPVGSPLSLECTVEGTSNPNLYWYRQAAGRGLQLLFYSVGIGQISSEVPQNLSASRPQDRQFILSSKKLLLSDSGFYLCARSQGPTNEKLFFGSGTQLSVL.

This clonotype was seen more than once but under ten times. The rearrangement links TRBV27 to TRBJ2-7, with D perhaps matching TRBD1 (6 bases). Germline V lookup: CDR1 MNHEY, CDR2 SMNVEV (reference sequence). The CDR3 runs to 14 residues. V was clipped by 1 base and J by 5 bases, with 12 bases between them. This CDR3 is CASSLFVRGHEQYF. For the CDR3, the DNA is TGTGCCAGCAGTTTATTTGTCAGGGGCCACGAGCAGTACTTC.